The clone carrying this T cell receptor beta chain was seen a handful of times. Antigen specificity is unknown. Primers used in a second PCR of about 7 to 12 cycles were a sample-barcoded 5' primer and a J-beta primer mix. Each CDR3 protein is one row after TCRdb ran MiXCR on the 5' RACE reads. There are roughly 1.5 million distinct CDR3 sequences in the sample; approximately 43% occur only once, and approximately 4.1% lies in the top ten. Between the trimmed V and J ends, which lost 2 bases and 0 bases, there was a span of 8 bases. The CDR3 consists of 14 residues. Germline CDR1 reads SGDLS; CDR2 reads YYNGEE. This record comes from a study of blood T cells in healthy people across ages. Findings of the study overall: Strong correlation existed between TCR beta diversity and naive T cell percentage.

The material sequenced was blood. This chain links TRBV9 with TRBJ1-1, with unresolved D. This sequence was found in a woman under 30 in good health. The CDR3 region has the DNA TGTGCCAGCAGCGTGAGCGCCTTGAACACTGAAGCTTTCTTT. Translated, it gives CASSVSALNTEAFF. Full variable domain (rest looked up from reference TRBV9 and TRBJ1-1): DSGVTQTPKHLITATGQRVTLRCSPRSGDLSVYWYQQSLDQGLQFLIQYYNGEERAKGNILERFSAQQFPDLHSELNLSSLELGDSALYFCASSVSALNTEAFFGQGTRLTVV.